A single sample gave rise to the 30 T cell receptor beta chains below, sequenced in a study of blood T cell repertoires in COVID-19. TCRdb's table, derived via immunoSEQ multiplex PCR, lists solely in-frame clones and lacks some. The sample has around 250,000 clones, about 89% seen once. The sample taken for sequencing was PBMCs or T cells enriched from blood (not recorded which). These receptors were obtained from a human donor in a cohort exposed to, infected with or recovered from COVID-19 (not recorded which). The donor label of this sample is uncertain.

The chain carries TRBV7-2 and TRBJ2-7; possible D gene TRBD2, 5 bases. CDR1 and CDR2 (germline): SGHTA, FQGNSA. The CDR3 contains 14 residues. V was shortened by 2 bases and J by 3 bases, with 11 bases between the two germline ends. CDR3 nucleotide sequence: TGTGCCAGCAGCTTAACGGGGAAAATCTACGAGCAGTACTTC. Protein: CASSLTGKIYEQYF.

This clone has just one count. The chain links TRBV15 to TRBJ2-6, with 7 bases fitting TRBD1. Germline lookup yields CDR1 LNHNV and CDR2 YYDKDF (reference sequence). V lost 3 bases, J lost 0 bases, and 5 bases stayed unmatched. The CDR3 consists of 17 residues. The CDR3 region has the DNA TGTGCCACCAGCAGGGGGACAGCATCCTCTGGGGCCAACGTCCTGACTTTC. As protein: CATSRGTASSGANVLTF.

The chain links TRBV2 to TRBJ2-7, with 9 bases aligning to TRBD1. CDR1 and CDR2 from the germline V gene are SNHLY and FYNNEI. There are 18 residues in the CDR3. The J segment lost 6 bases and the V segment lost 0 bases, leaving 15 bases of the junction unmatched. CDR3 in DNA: TGTGCCAGCAGTGAAGCCTCCGGGACAGGGCAAATCCCACTCGAGCAGTACTTC. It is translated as CASSEASGTGQIPLEQYF.

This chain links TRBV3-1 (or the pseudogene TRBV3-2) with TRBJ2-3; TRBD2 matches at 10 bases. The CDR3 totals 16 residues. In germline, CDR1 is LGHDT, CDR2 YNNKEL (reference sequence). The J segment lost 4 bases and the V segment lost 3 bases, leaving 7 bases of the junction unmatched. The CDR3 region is CASSQAGTSVADTQYF. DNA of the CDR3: TGTGCCAGCAGCCAGGCCGGGACTAGCGTTGCAGATACGCAGTATTTT.

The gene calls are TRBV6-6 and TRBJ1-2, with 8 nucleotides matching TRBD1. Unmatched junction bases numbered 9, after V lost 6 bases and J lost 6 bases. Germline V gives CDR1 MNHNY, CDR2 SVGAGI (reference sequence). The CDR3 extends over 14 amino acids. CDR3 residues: CASSNPDRGHGYTF. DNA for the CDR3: TGTGCCAGCAGCAACCCCGACAGGGGCCATGGCTACACCTTC.

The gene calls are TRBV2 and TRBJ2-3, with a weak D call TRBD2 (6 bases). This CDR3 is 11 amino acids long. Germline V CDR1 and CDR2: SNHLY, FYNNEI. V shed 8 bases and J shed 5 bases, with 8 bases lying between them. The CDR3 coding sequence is TGTGCCAGCGGACTACAAGATACGCAGTATTTT. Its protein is CASGLQDTQYF.

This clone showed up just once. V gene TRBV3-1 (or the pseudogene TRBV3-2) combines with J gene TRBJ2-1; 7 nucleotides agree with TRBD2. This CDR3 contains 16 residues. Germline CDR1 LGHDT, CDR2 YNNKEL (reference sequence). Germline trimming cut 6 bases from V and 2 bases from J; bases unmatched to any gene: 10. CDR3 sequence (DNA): TGTGCCAGCAGTCCCGTGGGCGGGGGAGCCTACAATGAGCAGTTCTTC. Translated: CASSPVGGGAYNEQFF.

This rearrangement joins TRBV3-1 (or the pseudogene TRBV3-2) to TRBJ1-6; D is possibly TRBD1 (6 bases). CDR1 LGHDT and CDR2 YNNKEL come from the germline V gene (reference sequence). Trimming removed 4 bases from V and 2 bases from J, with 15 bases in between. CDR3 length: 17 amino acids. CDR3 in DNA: TGTGCCAGCAGCCTTATGAGGACAGTCCCCTATAATTCACCCCTCCACTTT. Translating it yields CASSLMRTVPYNSPLHF.

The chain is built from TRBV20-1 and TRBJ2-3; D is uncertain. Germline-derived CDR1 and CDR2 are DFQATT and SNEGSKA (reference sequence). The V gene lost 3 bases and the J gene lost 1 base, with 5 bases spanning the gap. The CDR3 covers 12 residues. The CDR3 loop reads CSASPGTDTQYF. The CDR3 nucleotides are TGCAGTGCTAGTCCTGGCACAGATACGCAGTATTTT.

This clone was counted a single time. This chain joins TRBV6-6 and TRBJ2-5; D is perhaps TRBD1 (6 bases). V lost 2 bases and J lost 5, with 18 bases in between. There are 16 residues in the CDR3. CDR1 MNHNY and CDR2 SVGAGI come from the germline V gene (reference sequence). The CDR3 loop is CASSYLLDRIGETQYF. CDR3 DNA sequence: TGTGCCAGCAGTTACCTCCTCGACAGGATCGGGGAGACCCAGTACTTC.

This CDR3 reads CASRAGTGELFF. CDR3 bases: TGTGCCAGCAGGGCAGGGACCGGGGAGCTGTTTTTT. V usage is TRBV6-4 and J usage is TRBJ2-2; weak D call: TRBD1 (5 bases). This CDR3 has 12 amino acids. From germline, CDR1 is MRHNA and CDR2 SNTAGT. The ends were cut back, 6 bases at V and 5 bases at J, with 7 bases in the middle.

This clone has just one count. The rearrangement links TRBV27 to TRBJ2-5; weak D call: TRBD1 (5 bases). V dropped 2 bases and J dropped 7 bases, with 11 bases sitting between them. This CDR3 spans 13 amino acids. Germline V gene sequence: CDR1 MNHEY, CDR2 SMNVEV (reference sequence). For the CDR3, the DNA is TGTGCCAGCAGTTTAGGGTTTAGGGGGACCCAGTACTTC. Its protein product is CASSLGFRGTQYF.

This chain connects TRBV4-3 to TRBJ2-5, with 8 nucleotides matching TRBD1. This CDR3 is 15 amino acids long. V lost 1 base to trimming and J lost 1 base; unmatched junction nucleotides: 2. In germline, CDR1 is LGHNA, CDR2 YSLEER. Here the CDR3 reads CASSQVTGVQETQYF. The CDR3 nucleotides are TGCGCCAGCAGCCAAGTGACAGGGGTCCAAGAGACCCAGTACTTC.

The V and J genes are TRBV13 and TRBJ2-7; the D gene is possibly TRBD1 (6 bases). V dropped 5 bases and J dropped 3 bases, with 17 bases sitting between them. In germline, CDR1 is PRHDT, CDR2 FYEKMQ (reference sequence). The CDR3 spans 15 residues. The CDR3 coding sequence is TGTGCCAGCAGCCCAGACCGGGACATAAGCTACGAGCAGTACTTC. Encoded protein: CASSPDRDISYEQYF. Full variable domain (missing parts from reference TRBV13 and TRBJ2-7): AAGVIQSPRHLIKEKRETATLKCYPIPRHDTVYWYQQGPGQDPQFLISFYEKMQSDKGSIPDRFSAQQFSDYHSELNMSSLELGDSALYFCASSPDRDISYEQYFGPGTRLTVT.

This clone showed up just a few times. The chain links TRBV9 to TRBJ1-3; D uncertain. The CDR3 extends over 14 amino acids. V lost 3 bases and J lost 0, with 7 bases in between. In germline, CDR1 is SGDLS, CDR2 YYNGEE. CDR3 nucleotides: TGTGCCAGCAGCGATTCCCTCTCTGGAAACACCATATATTTT. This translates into CASSDSLSGNTIYF.

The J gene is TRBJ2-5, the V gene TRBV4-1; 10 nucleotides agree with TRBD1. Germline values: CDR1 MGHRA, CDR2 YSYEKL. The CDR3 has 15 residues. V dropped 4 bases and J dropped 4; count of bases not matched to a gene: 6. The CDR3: CASSRQDRGGETQYF. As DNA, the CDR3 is TGCGCCAGCAGCCGCCAGGACAGGGGGGGAGAGACCCAGTACTTC.

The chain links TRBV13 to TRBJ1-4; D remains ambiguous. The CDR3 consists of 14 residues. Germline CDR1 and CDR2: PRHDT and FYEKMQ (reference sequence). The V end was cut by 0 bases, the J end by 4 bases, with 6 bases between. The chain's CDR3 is CASSLGRLNEKLFF. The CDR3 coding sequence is TGTGCCAGCAGCTTAGGCAGACTTAATGAAAAACTGTTTTTT.

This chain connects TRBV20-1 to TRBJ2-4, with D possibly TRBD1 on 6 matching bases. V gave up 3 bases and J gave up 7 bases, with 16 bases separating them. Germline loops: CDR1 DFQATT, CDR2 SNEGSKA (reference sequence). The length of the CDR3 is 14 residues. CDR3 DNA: TGCAGTGCTAGTCCCAACCCGGACAGCAACATTCAGTACTTC. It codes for CSASPNPDSNIQYF.

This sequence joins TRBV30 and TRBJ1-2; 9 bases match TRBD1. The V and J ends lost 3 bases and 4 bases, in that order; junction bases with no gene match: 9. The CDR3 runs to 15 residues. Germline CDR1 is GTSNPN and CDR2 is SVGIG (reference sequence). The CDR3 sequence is CAWRWTGTGTYGYTF. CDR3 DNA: TGTGCCTGGAGATGGACCGGGACAGGGACCTATGGCTACACCTTC. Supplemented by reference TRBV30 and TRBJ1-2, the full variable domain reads SQTIHQWPATLVQPVGSPLSLECTVEGTSNPNLYWYRQAAGRGLQLLFYSVGIGQISSEVPQNLSASRPQDRQFILSSKKLLLSDSGFYLCAWRWTGTGTYGYTFGSGTRLTVV.

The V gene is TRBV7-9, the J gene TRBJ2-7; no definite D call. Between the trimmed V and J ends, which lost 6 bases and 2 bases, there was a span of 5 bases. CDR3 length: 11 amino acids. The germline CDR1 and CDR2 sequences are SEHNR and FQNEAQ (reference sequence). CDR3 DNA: TGTGCCAGCAGTAATACCTACGAGCAGTACTTC. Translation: CASSNTYEQYF.

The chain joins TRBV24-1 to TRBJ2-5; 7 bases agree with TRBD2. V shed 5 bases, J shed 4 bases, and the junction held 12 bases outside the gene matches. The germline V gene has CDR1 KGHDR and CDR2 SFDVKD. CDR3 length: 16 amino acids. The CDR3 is CATSVQRGVHGETQYF. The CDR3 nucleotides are TGTGCCACCAGTGTCCAGCGGGGTGTCCATGGAGAGACCCAGTACTTC.

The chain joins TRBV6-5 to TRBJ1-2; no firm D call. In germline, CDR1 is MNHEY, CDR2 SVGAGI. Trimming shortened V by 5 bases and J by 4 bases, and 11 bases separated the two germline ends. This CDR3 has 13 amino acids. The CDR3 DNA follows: TGTGCCAGCAGTAGGGAGGGTACCTATGGCTACACCTTC. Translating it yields CASSREGTYGYTF.

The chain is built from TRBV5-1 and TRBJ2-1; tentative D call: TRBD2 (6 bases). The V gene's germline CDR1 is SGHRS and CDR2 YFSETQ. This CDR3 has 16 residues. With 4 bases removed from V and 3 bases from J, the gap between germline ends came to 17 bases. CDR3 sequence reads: CASSLGGQGGYNEQFF. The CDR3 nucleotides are TGCGCCAGCAGCCTTGGAGGGCAGGGTGGCTACAATGAGCAGTTCTTC.

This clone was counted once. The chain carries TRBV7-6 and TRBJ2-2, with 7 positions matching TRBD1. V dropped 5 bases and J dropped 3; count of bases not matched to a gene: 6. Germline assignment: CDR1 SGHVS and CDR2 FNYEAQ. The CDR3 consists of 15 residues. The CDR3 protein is CASSSTGVYTGELFF. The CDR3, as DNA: TGTGCCAGCAGCAGTACAGGGGTATACACCGGGGAGCTGTTTTTT.

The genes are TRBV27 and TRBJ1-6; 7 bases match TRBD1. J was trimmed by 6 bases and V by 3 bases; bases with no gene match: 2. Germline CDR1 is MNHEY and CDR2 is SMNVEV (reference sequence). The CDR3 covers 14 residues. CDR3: CASSFDRVNSPLHF. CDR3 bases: TGTGCCAGCAGTTTCGACAGGGTTAATTCACCCCTCCACTTT.

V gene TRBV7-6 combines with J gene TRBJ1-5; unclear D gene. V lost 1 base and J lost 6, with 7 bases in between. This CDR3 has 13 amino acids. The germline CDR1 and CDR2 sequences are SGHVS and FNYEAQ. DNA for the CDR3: TGTGCCAGCAGCTTAGGGGCGGGTCAGCCCCAGCATTTT. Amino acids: CASSLGAGQPQHF.

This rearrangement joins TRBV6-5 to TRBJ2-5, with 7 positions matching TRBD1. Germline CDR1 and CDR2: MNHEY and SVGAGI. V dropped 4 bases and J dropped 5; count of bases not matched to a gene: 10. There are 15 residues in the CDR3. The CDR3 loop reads CASSLLPTGAETQYF. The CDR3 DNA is TGTGCCAGCAGTTTACTTCCCACAGGGGCCGAGACCCAGTACTTC.

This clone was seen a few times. This CDR3 reads CASSLDGSYGYTF. Here the CDR3 DNA reads TGCGCCAGCAGCTTGGATGGCAGCTATGGCTACACCTTC. This chain uses TRBV5-1 with TRBJ1-2; D gene unclear. The CDR3 is 13 residues long. The V and J ends lost 0 bases and 4 bases respectively, with 7 bases between them. Germline V lookup: CDR1 SGHRS, CDR2 YFSETQ.

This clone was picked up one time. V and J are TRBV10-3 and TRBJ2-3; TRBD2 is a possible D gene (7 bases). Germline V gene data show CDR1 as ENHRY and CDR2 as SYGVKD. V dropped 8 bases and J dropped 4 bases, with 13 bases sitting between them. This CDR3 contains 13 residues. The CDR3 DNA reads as TGTGCCATCGGGGGGGCGCGCGCAGATACGCAGTATTTT. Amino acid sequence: CAIGGARADTQYF.

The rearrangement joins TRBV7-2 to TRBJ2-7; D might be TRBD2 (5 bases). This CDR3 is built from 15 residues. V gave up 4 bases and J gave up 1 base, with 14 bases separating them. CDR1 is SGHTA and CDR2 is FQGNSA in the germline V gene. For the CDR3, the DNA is TGTGCCAGCAGCTGGACTGGAGCCAATTCCTACGAGCAGTACTTC. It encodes CASSWTGANSYEQYF.